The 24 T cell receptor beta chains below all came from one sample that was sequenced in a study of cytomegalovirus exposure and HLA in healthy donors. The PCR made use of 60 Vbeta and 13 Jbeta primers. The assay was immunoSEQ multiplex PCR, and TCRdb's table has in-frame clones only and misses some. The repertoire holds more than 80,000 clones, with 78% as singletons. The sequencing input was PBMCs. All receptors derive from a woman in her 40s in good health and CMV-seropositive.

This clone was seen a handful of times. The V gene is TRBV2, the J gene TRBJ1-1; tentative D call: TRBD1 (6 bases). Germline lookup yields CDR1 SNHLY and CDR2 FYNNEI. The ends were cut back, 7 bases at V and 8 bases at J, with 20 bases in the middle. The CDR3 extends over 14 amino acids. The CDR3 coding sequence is TGTGCCAGCAAAAGGGGCAGGGGAGACGGCGAAGCTTTCTTT. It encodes CASKRGRGDGEAFF.

CDR3 nucleotide sequence: TGTGCCAGCAGCGAACTAGCTGGGGAGCTGTTTTTT. Its translation: CASSELAGELFF. The gene calls are TRBV25-1 and TRBJ2-2; possibly TRBD2 for D (6 bases). This CDR3 is 12 amino acids long. Per the germline V gene, CDR1 is MGHDK and CDR2 is SYGVNS. V was shortened by 6 bases and J by 8 bases, with 10 bases between the two germline ends.

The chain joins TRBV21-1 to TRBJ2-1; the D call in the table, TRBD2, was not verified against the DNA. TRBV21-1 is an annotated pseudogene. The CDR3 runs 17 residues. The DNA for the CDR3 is TGTGCCAGCGTCCCGGGACTAGCGGGAGGACAGCCGTGTGAGCAGTTCTTC. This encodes CASVPGLAGGQPCEQFF.

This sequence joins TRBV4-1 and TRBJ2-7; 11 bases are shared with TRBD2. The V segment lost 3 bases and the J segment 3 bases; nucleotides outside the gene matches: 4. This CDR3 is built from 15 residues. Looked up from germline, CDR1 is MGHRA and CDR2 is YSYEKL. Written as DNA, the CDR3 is TGCGCCAGCAGCCAGGGACTAGCGGCGAACTACGAGCAGTACTTC. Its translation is CASSQGLAANYEQYF.

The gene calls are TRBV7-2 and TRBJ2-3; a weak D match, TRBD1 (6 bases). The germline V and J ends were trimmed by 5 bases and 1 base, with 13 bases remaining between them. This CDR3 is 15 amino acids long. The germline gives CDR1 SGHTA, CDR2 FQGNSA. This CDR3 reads CASSATGPGTDTQYF. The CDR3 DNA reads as TGTGCCAGCAGCGCAACAGGGCCTGGCACAGATACGCAGTATTTT.

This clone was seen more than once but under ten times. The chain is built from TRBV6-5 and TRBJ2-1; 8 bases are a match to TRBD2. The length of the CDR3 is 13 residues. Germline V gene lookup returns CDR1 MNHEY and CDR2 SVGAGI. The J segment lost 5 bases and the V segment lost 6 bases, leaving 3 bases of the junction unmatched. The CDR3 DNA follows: TGTGCCAGCAGGGACGGGAGGGACAATGAGCAGTTCTTC. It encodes CASRDGRDNEQFF.

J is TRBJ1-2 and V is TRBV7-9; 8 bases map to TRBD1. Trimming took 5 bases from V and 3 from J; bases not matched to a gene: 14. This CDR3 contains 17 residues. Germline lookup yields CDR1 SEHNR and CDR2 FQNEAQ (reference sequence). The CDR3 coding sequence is TGTGCCAGCAGCGGCCGGGACAGGAAAACGTCCGACTATGGCTACACCTTC. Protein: CASSGRDRKTSDYGYTF.

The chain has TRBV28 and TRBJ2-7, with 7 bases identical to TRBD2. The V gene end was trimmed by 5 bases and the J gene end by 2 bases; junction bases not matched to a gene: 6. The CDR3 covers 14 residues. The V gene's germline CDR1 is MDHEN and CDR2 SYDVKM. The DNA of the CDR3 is TGTGCCAGCAGTCCCGTGGGAGGGGCCTACGAGCAGTACTTC. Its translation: CASSPVGGAYEQYF.

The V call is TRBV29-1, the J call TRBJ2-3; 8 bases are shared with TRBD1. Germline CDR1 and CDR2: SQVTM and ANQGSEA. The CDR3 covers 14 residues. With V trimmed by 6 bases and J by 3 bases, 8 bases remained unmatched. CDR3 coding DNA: TGCAGCGTACTGAAGTGGACAGGGACAGATACGCAGTATTTT. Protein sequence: CSVLKWTGTDTQYF.

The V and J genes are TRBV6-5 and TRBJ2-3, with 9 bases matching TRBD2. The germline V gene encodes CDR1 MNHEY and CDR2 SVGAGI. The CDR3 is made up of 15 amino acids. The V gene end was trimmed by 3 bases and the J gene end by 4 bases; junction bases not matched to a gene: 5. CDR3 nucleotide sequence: TGTGCCAGCAGTTATAGCGGGAGTATAGCAGATACGCAGTATTTT. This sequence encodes CASSYSGSIADTQYF.

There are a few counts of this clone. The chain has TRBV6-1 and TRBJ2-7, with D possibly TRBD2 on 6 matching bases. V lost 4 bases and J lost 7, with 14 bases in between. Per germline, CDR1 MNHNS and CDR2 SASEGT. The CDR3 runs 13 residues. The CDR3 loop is CASSGRESQEQYF. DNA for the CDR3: TGTGCCAGCAGTGGGAGGGAATCCCAGGAGCAGTACTTC.

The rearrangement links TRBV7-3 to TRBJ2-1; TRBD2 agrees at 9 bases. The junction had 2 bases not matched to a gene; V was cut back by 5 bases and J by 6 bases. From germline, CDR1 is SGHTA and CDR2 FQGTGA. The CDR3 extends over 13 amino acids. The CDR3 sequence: CASSPTSGNEQFF. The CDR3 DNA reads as TGTGCCAGCAGCCCGACTAGCGGCAATGAGCAGTTCTTC. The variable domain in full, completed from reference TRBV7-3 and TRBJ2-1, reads GAGVSQTPSNKVTEKGKYVELRCDPISGHTALYWYRQSLGQGPEFLIYFQGTGAADDSGLPNDRFFAVRPEGSVSTLKIQRTERGDSAVYLCASSPTSGNEQFFGPGTRLTVL.

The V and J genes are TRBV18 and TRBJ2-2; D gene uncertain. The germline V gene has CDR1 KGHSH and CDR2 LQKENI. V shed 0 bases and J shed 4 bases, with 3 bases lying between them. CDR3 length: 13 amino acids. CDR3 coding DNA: TGTGCCAGCTCACCACCGAGCACCGGGGAGCTGTTTTTT. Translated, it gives CASSPPSTGELFF.

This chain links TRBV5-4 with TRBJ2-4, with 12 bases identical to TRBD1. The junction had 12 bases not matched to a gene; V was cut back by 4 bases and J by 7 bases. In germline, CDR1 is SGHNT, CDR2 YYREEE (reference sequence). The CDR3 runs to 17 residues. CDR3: CASSKTGTGGRLNIQYF. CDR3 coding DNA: TGTGCCAGCAGCAAAACCGGGACAGGGGGCCGTTTGAACATTCAGTACTTC.

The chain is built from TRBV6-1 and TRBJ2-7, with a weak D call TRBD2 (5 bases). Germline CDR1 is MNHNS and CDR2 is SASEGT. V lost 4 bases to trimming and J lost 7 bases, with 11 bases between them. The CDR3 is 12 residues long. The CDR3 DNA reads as TGTGCCAGCAGTGGGGAGTTGGGAGAGCAGTACTTC. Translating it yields CASSGELGEQYF.

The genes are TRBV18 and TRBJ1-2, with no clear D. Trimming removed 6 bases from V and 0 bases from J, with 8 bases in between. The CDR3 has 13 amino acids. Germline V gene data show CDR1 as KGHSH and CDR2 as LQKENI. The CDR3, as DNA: TGTGCCAGCTCTGGTGGAGCTAACTATGGCTACACCTTC. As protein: CASSGGANYGYTF.

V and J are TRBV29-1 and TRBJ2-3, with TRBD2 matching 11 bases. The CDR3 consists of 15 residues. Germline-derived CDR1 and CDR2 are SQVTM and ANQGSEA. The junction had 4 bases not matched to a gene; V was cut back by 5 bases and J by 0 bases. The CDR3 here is CSVRLAGGSTDTQYF. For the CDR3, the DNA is TGCAGCGTTAGGCTAGCGGGAGGAAGCACAGATACGCAGTATTTT.

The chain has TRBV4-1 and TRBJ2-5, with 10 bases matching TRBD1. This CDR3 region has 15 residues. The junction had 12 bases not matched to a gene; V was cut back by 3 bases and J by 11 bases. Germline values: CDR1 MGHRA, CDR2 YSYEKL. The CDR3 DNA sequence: TGCGCCAGCAGCCAGCCGGGACAGGGGAAGGGAGAGCAGTACTTC. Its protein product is CASSQPGQGKGEQYF.

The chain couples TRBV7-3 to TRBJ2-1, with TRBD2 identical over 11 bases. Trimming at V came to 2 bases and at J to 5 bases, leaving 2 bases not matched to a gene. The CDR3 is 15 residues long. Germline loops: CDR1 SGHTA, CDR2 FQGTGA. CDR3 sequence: CASSLQTSGNNEQFF. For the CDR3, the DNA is TGTGCCAGCAGCTTACAGACTAGCGGGAACAATGAGCAGTTCTTC.

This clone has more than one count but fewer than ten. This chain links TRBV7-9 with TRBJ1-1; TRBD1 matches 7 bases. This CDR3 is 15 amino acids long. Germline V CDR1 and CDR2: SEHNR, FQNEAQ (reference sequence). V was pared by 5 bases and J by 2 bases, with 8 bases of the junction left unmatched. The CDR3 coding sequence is TGTGCCAGCAGCCCGGGGACAGCAACAAACACTGAAGCTTTCTTT. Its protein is CASSPGTATNTEAFF.

DNA for the CDR3: TGCAGCGCCGCCGGTCGCGGGAGAACAGATACGCAGTATTTT. It encodes CSAAGRGRTDTQYF. The chain recombines TRBV29-1 with TRBJ2-3, with 7 bases matching TRBD2. Germline CDR1 reads SQVTM; CDR2 reads ANQGSEA. This CDR3 region has 14 residues. The V segment lost 7 bases and the J segment 3 bases; nucleotides outside the gene matches: 10.

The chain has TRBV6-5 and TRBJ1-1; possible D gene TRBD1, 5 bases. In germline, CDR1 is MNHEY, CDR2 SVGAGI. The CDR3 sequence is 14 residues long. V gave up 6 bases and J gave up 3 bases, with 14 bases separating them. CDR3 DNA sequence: TGTGCCAGCAGATGGGGGGGGATGGACACTGAAGCTTTCTTT. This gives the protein CASRWGGMDTEAFF.

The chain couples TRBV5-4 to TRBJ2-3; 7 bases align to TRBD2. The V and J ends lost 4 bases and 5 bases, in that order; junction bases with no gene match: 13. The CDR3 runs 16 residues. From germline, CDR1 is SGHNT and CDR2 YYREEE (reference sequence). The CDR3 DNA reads TGTGCCAGCAGCCTGGGGAGCCACGGGAGGCTAGATACGCAGTATTTT. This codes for CASSLGSHGRLDTQYF.

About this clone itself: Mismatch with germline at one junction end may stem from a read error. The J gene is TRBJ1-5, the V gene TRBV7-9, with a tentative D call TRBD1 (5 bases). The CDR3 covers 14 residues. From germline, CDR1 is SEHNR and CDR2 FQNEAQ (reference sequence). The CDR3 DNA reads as TGTTCCAGCAGCACGGACATCTCAAGTCAGCCCCAGCATTTT. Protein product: CSSSTDISSQPQHF.